This T cell receptor beta chain was captured by sequencing in a study of T cell clones after liver transplantation. The table came from immunoSEQ multiplex PCR; TCRdb's copy has only in-frame clones and leaves some out. The sample shows under 90,000 clones, 80% of them seen only once. The material sequenced was CD4+ T cells from blood, taken before liver transplant. This receptor was obtained from a human donor who received a liver transplant.

DNA for the CDR3: TGTGCCAGCAGCCCAAGGGTGGGGTTAGCGGGAAGGACCGGGGAGCTGTTTTTT. Translating it yields CASSPRVGLAGRTGELFF. This chain joins TRBV11-2 and TRBJ2-2; 8 bases are a match to TRBD2. V lost 5 bases and J lost 5; bases outside the gene matches: 16. CDR1 is SGHAT, CDR2 FQNNGV, per germline. The CDR3 sequence is 18 residues long.